This T cell receptor (beta chain) originates from a study of shared clonotypes between healthy human individuals. The CDR3 loop spans 15 amino acids. Germline CDR1 and CDR2: SGHDN and FVKESK. With 1 base removed from V and 3 bases from J, the gap between germline ends came to 13 bases. Naive CD8 cells, CD45RO-negative and positively selected for CCR7, excluded terminally differentiated effector memory CD45RA+ cells. About this clone itself: Antigen unknown.

Replicate PCRs run on sorted subsets employed 200 to 250 ng DNA, around 27,000 T cell genomes. Sequenced by immunoSEQ multiplex PCR; TCRdb stores in-frame clones only, minus some. This sample has some 2,000,000 clones, with roughly 94% found just once. Whole-study results and caveats: Clonotype sharing across several donors was observed for around 4.8% of naive CD4 clonotypes. Estimated richness was generally greater in naive than memory subsets.

This sequence joins TRBV14 and TRBJ2-7; possibly TRBD1 for D (6 bases). The sequenced sample was naive CD8+ T cells sorted from blood. This TCR came from a young man in good health. CDR3 nucleotides: TGTGCCAGCAGCCAAGTGTGGGACACGATCTACGAGCAGTACTTC. Translation gives CASSQVWDTIYEQYF.